This paragraph reports one TCR beta chain. TCRdb ran MiXCR on the 5' RACE reads and lists one entry per CDR3 protein. This sample has 400,000 to 450,000 distinct CDR3 sequences, with under 20% found just once. These data come from a study of T-cell memory formation after mild COVID-19. From germline, CDR1 is SGHRS and CDR2 YFSETQ. Trimming took 6 bases from V and 4 from J, leaving 16 bases between them. CDR3 length: 14 amino acids. The clonotype comes from a man younger than 35 who had mild COVID-19 (a few samples of this study predate the infection). Cell type and time point are not known. The V gene is TRBV5-1, the J gene TRBJ1-2, with D unresolved. The specimen sequenced was PBMCs or a T cell subset sorted from them (not recorded which). CDR3 nucleotide sequence: TGCGCCAGCAAACAACAAGGACCATCCTATGGCTACACCTTC. It specifies CASKQQGPSYGYTF.